The T cell receptor (beta chain) described here comes from a study of CD4 and CD8 cells across lung adenocarcinoma regions. CDR1 is MNHNS, CDR2 SASEGT, per germline. Deletions cut 4 bases from V and 1 base from J, with 7 bases between. The CDR3 runs to 13 residues. MiXCR was run by TCRdb on the PCR reads, yielding one entry per CDR3 protein. The data hold roughly 6,000 distinct CDR3 sequences, with about half observed a single time. The V call is TRBV6-1, the J call TRBJ1-1; maybe TRBD1 (6 bases). This sequence was found in a male donor with lung adenocarcinoma. The CD4 and CD8 labels of this study may be unreliable. The sequenced sample was CD8+ T cells from the margin of a lung tumor. CDR3 DNA: TGTGCCAGCAGTGCGACAGGGAACACTGAAGCTTTCTTT. It specifies CASSATGNTEAFF.